These 20 T cell receptor beta chains were all obtained from the same sample, sequenced in a study of CD8 T cells in Susac syndrome. Reverse transcription of roughly 0.5 to 1 ug RNA was carried out with random hexamers. TCRdb reprocessed the immunoSEQ multiplex PCR reads via MiXCR and lists one record per CDR3 protein. The sample lists approximately 71,000 distinct CDR3 sequences, around 96% seen once, with 0.1% to 0.12% in the top ten. Sequencing used CD4+ T cells from PBMCs. The origin of the receptors is a human donor with multiple sclerosis.

The chain uses TRBV7-9 and TRBJ2-2; TRBD2 matches at 8 bases. Germline CDR1 SEHNR, CDR2 FQNEAQ (reference sequence). CDR3 length equals 15 residues. V was clipped by 5 bases and J by 6 bases; unmatched bases: 8. CDR3 sequence: CASSQTSVKAGELFF. CDR3 DNA sequence: TGTGCCAGCAGCCAGACTAGCGTTAAAGCCGGGGAGCTGTTTTTT.

The rearrangement links TRBV19 to TRBJ1-5, with no clear D. The CDR3 consists of 14 residues. V shed 3 bases and J shed 4 bases, with 10 bases lying between them. Germline V gives CDR1 LNHDA, CDR2 SQIVND (reference sequence). CDR3 residues: CASSITLRNQPQHF. Written as DNA, the CDR3 is TGTGCCAGTAGTATTACGTTGAGGAATCAGCCCCAGCATTTT. Full variable domain (remainder filled in from reference TRBV19 and TRBJ1-5): DGGITQSPKYLFRKEGQNVTLSCEQNLNHDAMYWYRQDPGQGLRLIYYSQIVNDFQKGDIAEGYSVSREKKESFPLTVTSAQKNPTAFYLCASSITLRNQPQHFGDGTRLSIL.

The CDR3 reads CASRRRENEKLFF. DNA for the CDR3: TGTGCCAGCAGGCGACGGGAAAATGAAAAACTGTTTTTT. The rearrangement links TRBV6-1 to TRBJ1-4; D not resolved. The CDR3 has 13 residues. V gave up 6 bases and J gave up 5 bases, with 10 bases separating them. Germline V gene data show CDR1 as MNHNS and CDR2 as SASEGT.

The chain has TRBV20-1 and TRBJ2-5; 8 nucleotides match TRBD2. J was trimmed by 3 bases and V by 3 bases; bases with no gene match: 9. The CDR3 contains 15 residues. The germline gives CDR1 DFQATT, CDR2 SNEGSKA (reference sequence). CDR3 DNA: TGCAGTGCTAGCCCCTCCACTAGCGGCGAAGAGACCCAGTACTTC. Its protein is CSASPSTSGEETQYF.

The CDR3: CSVASGRQETQYF. The CDR3 nucleotides read TGCAGCGTTGCGTCAGGGCGCCAAGAGACCCAGTACTTC. This chain joins TRBV29-1 and TRBJ2-5, with a tentative D call TRBD1 (5 bases). The germline CDR1 and CDR2 sequences are SQVTM and ANQGSEA. The CDR3 is 13 amino acids. V lost 4 bases, J lost 1 base, and 10 bases lay in between.

The chain links TRBV20-1 to TRBJ1-4; TRBD1 matches at 9 bases. The V gene end was trimmed by 4 bases and the J gene end by 6 bases; junction bases not matched to a gene: 3. The germline V gene encodes CDR1 DFQATT and CDR2 SNEGSKA (reference sequence). This CDR3 spans 13 amino acids. The CDR3 protein is CSATRDRDEKLFF. For the CDR3, the DNA is TGCAGTGCTACACGGGACAGGGATGAAAAACTGTTTTTT.

This clonotype occurred a few times. This chain joins TRBV29-1 and TRBJ1-2; D gene ambiguous. Germline CDR1 is SQVTM and CDR2 is ANQGSEA. This CDR3 is 12 amino acids long. V dropped 2 bases and J dropped 2 bases, with 6 bases sitting between them. In DNA, the CDR3 is TGCAGCGTTGAACGGGCCAACTATGGCTACACCTTC. This sequence encodes CSVERANYGYTF.

The chain has TRBV12-3 or TRBV12-4 and TRBJ1-4; TRBD1 agrees at 9 bases. The CDR3 covers 14 residues. V was clipped by 6 bases and J by 3 bases; unmatched bases: 2. The CDR3: CASRDRGANEKLFF. In nucleotides, the CDR3 is TGTGCCAGCAGAGACAGGGGGGCTAATGAAAAACTGTTTTTT.

The chain combines TRBV2 with TRBJ1-2; TRBD1 matches at 11 bases. CDR1 and CDR2 from the germline V gene are SNHLY and FYNNEI. The trim removed 4 bases at V and 7 bases at J, leaving 5 bases unmatched. The CDR3 covers 14 residues. Here the CDR3 reads CASSVGQGAPGYTF. DNA for the CDR3: TGTGCCAGCAGTGTCGGACAGGGGGCGCCTGGCTACACCTTC. Based on the CDR3 plus reference TRBV2 and TRBJ1-2, the full variable domain is EPEVTQTPSHQVTQMGQEVILRCVPISNHLYFYWYRQILGQKVEFLVSFYNNEISEKSEIFDDQFSVERPDGSNFTLKIRSTKLEDSAMYFCASSVGQGAPGYTFGSGTRLTVV.

The CDR3 loop reads CSASRQVKDSPLHF. CDR3 nucleotide sequence: TGCAGTGCAAGCCGGCAGGTTAAGGATTCACCCCTCCACTTT. The chain joins TRBV20-1 to TRBJ1-6, with D hard to call. V lost 6 bases, J lost 8 bases, and 17 bases lay in between. Germline CDR1 reads DFQATT; CDR2 reads SNEGSKA (reference sequence). The CDR3 is 14 amino acids.

CDR3 DNA sequence: TGCGCCAGCAGCCCCCGTGGCAGGAATAATGAAAAACTGTTTTTT. This codes for CASSPRGRNNEKLFF. V is TRBV4-3 and J is TRBJ1-4; D gene uncertain. This CDR3 is 15 amino acids long. Germline loops: CDR1 LGHNA, CDR2 YSLEER. The V end lost 4 bases, the J end lost 4 bases, and 13 bases lay between the germline ends.

V gene TRBV20-1 combines with J gene TRBJ2-7; no firm D call. Looked up from germline, CDR1 is DFQATT and CDR2 is SNEGSKA (reference sequence). The CDR3 spans 11 residues. V lost 3 bases and J 3 bases, leaving 6 bases between the germline ends. The CDR3 DNA follows: TGCAGTGCTAGTCTCTTCTACGAGCAGTACTTC. It encodes CSASLFYEQYF.

The chain joins TRBV2 to TRBJ1-5; D perhaps matches TRBD1 (5 bases). CDR1 is SNHLY, CDR2 FYNNEI, per germline. V shed 7 bases and J shed 6 bases, with 25 bases lying between them. There are 17 residues in the CDR3. The CDR3 DNA follows: TGTGCCAGCACCCCGAACTTGAGGGGTCTCGGCGGTCAGCCCCAGCATTTT. Protein product: CASTPNLRGLGGQPQHF. Complete variable domain (other parts from reference TRBV2 and TRBJ1-5): EPEVTQTPSHQVTQMGQEVILRCVPISNHLYFYWYRQILGQKVEFLVSFYNNEISEKSEIFDDQFSVERPDGSNFTLKIRSTKLEDSAMYFCASTPNLRGLGGQPQHFGDGTRLSIL.

The J gene is TRBJ2-2, the V gene TRBV19, with TRBD1 matching over 8 bases. The junction had 12 bases not matched to a gene; V was cut back by 7 bases and J by 2 bases. The CDR3 contains 17 residues. The germline V gene has CDR1 LNHDA and CDR2 SQIVND (reference sequence). The CDR3 DNA reads TGTGCCAGTACGGCAGGGGGCAGCTCGATTAACACCGGGGAGCTGTTTTTT. It encodes CASTAGGSSINTGELFF.

Note on this clonotype: The junction differs from germline at one of its ends, possibly a read error. The rearrangement links TRBV18 to TRBJ1-2, with D unclear. Germline V gene sequence: CDR1 KGHSH, CDR2 LQKENI. CDR3 length: 13 residues. This CDR3 is CVSSPPSKYGYTF. The CDR3 coding sequence is TGTGTCAGCTCACCACCATCCAAGTATGGCTACACCTTC.

Details on this clonotype: The junction and the germline gene differ at one end; a read error may be behind it. The V call is TRBV5-8, the J call TRBJ1-5, with 12 nucleotides matching TRBD1. Germline CDR1 SGHTS, CDR2 YDEGEE. The CDR3 runs 15 residues. The CDR3 nucleotides are TGTGCCAGCAGCAGCGGGACAGGGGGCAACCAGCCCCAGCATTTT. The encoded protein is CASSSGTGGNQPQHF. The full variable domain, with the rest looked up from reference TRBV5-8 and TRBJ1-5, is EAGVTQSPTHLIKTRGQQATLRCSPISGHTSVYWYQQALGLGLQFLLWYDEGEERNRGNFPPRFSGRQFPNYSSELNVNALELEDSALYLCASSSGTGGNQPQHFGDGTRLSIL.

The chain links TRBV2 to TRBJ1-1; unclear D gene. This CDR3 has 13 residues. The ends were cut back, 6 bases at V and 6 bases at J, with 14 bases in the middle. Germline-derived CDR1 and CDR2 are SNHLY and FYNNEI. The CDR3 DNA reads as TGTGCCAGCAGCATAGCAGGTTTCGCTGAAGCTTTCTTT. Amino acids: CASSIAGFAEAFF.

This clonotype was seen a single time. The chain uses TRBV29-1 and TRBJ2-5; 7 positions match TRBD2. The CDR3 sequence is 12 residues long. CDR1 SQVTM and CDR2 ANQGSEA come from the germline V gene. The trim removed 6 bases at V and 4 bases at J, leaving 5 bases unmatched. In nucleotides, the CDR3 is TGCAGCGTAGAGTGGGGGGGAGAGACCCAGTACTTC. This translates into CSVEWGGETQYF.

The CDR3 DNA sequence: TGCAGTGCCCCAGGGGGGTTTAATGAAAAACTGTTTTTT. This gives the protein CSAPGGFNEKLFF. The chain employs TRBV20-1 and TRBJ1-4; 7 nucleotides agree with TRBD1. After removal of 6 bases from V and 4 bases from J, the junction contained 5 bases not matched to a gene. The V gene's germline CDR1 is DFQATT and CDR2 SNEGSKA (reference sequence). The CDR3 consists of 13 residues.

The chain links TRBV12-3 or TRBV12-4 to TRBJ2-3; D possibly corresponds to TRBD2 (6 bases). V lost 4 bases, J lost 3 bases, and 17 bases lay in between. CDR3 size: 16 residues. CDR3 in amino acids: CASSSPAGLLTDTQYF. CDR3 bases: TGTGCCAGCAGTTCGCCAGCGGGTTTACTTACAGATACGCAGTATTTT.